This T cell receptor beta chain was identified in a study of T cells in localized non-small cell lung cancer (dated by TCRdb to the early 2020s). Notes on the research overall: The study analyzed T cell repertoires of hundreds of early-stage NSCLC patients, comparing tumors and uninvolved tumor-adjacent lungs. The cohort consisted of under 300 treatment-naive NSCLC patients whose localized lung tumors had been resected. NSCLC patients had a mean age of roughly 66 years, and 129 were male and nearly 110 female. Summary of the overall study and its limitations: Of the top 100 tumor clones, a median of roughly 56 were detected in paired uninvolved adjacent lung; about 28 were also among that lung's top 100. Uninvolved tumor-adjacent lung showed the highest T cell clonality, higher than tumor, which suggests more focused antigenic responses in the uninvolved tumor-adjacent lung. Because of the exploratory design, TCR variables were selected using unadjusted p-values without false-discovery rate correction. Because multi-region sequencing of the tumors was not done, intratumor heterogeneity could not be ruled out. Higher blood T cell density associated with longer overall survival, while higher adjacent-lung clonality associated with shorter survival.

At diagnosis, tumor, uninvolved tumor-adjacent lung and peripheral blood were collected and then preserved as a mix of FFPE and fresh-frozen material. For TCR repertoire profiling, blood samples were analyzed as peripheral blood mononuclear cells. CDR3 length: 15 amino acids, cysteine to phenylalanine. The entry retains the CDR3 DNA only, 45 bases that are in frame from base 1. CDR1 and CDR2 were assigned from the germline V gene as MGHRA and YSYEKL. Relative to germline, V is 4 bases shorter and J is 0 bases shorter, with 12 bases between their ends. With regard to this clone: Its antigen specificity is not known. Nothing much larger sits one base from this clone, and base qualities are not available.

TCR beta CDR3 regions were sequenced from DNA using the immunoSEQ Assay. As for the authors' bioinformatics: To compute T cell density, TCR beta template counts were normalized to usable DNA, which was estimated by amplifying housekeeping genes. The preseqR package was used to estimate richness by extrapolating to 400,000 templates for PBMC samples and to 120,000 templates for tissue samples. Clonality was defined as one minus Pielou's evenness. Tissue-enriched TCRs were identified by differential abundance testing using productive amino-acid clonotypes, minimum total count 5 and alpha 0.1. The Jaccard Index and the Morisita Overlap Index were used to measure repertoire overlap between compartments. TCR beta CDR3s were clustered by GLIPH together with public tetramer-defined viral CDR3s, and at least three viral sequences plus V-gene enrichment were required for viral motifs. TCRdb took this table from immuneACCESS and kept in-frame rearrangements with V and J called. Such tables lack part of the clones; where checked against another copy, unresolved V genes explain under half of the gap, and the rest is unexplained. Clone size and the V and J calls come from that table; the DNA yielded D and trimming. This sample lists about 25,000 clones; roughly nine tenths were detected once. The ten largest account for 2.5% to 3% of the sample.

This material consisted of peripheral blood, taken before any cancer treatment. The TCR was taken from a woman aged 35-75 years with stage I lung adenocarcinoma. The chain couples TRBV4-1 to TRBJ1-2; the D region possibly corresponds to TRBD1 (6 bases align). The nucleotide sequence reads as follows: TGCGCCAGCAGCCCTCAACAGGGTGCTAACTATGGCTACACCTTC. It translates as CASSPQQGANYGYTF.